Listed below are T cell receptor beta chains from one sample, sequenced in a study of blood T cell repertoires in COVID-19. Measured with immunoSEQ multiplex PCR; TCRdb has only the in-frame clones, and not every one. The sample yields around 300,000 clones, around 90% seen once. The sample comprised peripheral blood. The origin of the receptors is a woman aged 40 to 50 who had recovered from COVID-19. The CDR3 runs from the conserved cysteine through the conserved F or W. The D gene is left open where the match is weak. For some rows the clone size is stated as once, few or many, or as a class when expanded; others skip it.

d_call: TRBD2; v_call: TRBV5-1; clone_size: NA; j_call: TRBJ2-5; cdr3_nt: TGCGCCAGCAGCTTGCCCCTAGGGGAGGGGGAGACCCAGTACTTC; cdr3_aa: CASSLPLGEGETQYF
d_call: TRBD2; v_call: TRBV7-2; clone_size: NA; j_call: TRBJ2-1; cdr3_nt: TGTGCCAGCAATCGTTGGCTAGCGGGCGACAATGAGCAGTTCTTC; cdr3_aa: CASNRWLAGDNEQFF
d_call: TRBD2; v_call: TRBV9; clone_size: NA; j_call: TRBJ2-1; cdr3_nt: TGTGCCAGCAGCGTAGCGGGGGGGACGGCCCCCAATGAGCAGTTCTTC; cdr3_aa: CASSVAGGTAPNEQFF
d_call: TRBD2; v_call: TRBV10-3; clone_size: few; j_call: TRBJ2-4; cdr3_nt: TGTGCCATCAGTGAGTCGATCGATAGCGGGAGGCCTCACTTC; cdr3_aa: CAISESIDSGRPHF
d_call: TRBD1; v_call: TRBV7-3; clone_size: NA; j_call: TRBJ1-1; cdr3_nt: TGTGCCAGCAGCTTACAGGGGACAGGGCAAGGAACTGAAGCTTTCTTT; cdr3_aa: CASSLQGTGQGTEAFF
d_call: TRBD2; v_call: TRBV7-9; clone_size: NA; j_call: TRBJ2-7; cdr3_nt: TGTGCCAGCAGCTTTGGACTAGGGTACGAGCAGTACTTC; cdr3_aa: CASSFGLGYEQYF
d_call: NA; v_call: TRBV29-1; clone_size: NA; j_call: TRBJ1-2; cdr3_nt: TGCAGCGTTGAAGACAGGCACTATGGCTACACCTTC; cdr3_aa: CSVEDRHYGYTF
d_call: TRBD2; v_call: TRBV11-2; clone_size: NA; j_call: TRBJ2-3; cdr3_nt: TGTGCCAGCAGCTTAGGAGCGGGACTAGCGGCCAGCGATACGCAGTATTTT; cdr3_aa: CASSLGAGLAASDTQYF
d_call: NA; v_call: TRBV19; clone_size: NA; j_call: TRBJ1-3; cdr3_nt: TGTGCCAGTATTTCCCCTCTCGCTAGATCTGGAAACACCATATATTTT; cdr3_aa: CASISPLARSGNTIYF
d_call: NA; v_call: TRBV19; clone_size: NA; j_call: TRBJ2-3; cdr3_nt: TGTGCCAGTAGTGACCAGGGAACTAGCACAGATACGCAGTATTTT; cdr3_aa: CASSDQGTSTDTQYF
d_call: TRBD1; v_call: TRBV9; clone_size: NA; j_call: TRBJ2-1; cdr3_nt: TGTGCCAGCAGCGCCCCGGGACAGGGTCAAGGGGATGAGCAGTTCTTC; cdr3_aa: CASSAPGQGQGDEQFF
d_call: TRBD1; v_call: TRBV5-1; clone_size: NA; j_call: TRBJ2-3; cdr3_nt: TGCGCCAGCAGCTCGGGGGTGGGACAGGGGGCAGATACGCAGTATTTT; cdr3_aa: CASSSGVGQGADTQYF
d_call: NA; v_call: TRBV19; clone_size: NA; j_call: TRBJ2-7; cdr3_nt: TGTGCCAGTAGTAGGACACTGTTTTCCTACGAGCAGTACTTC; cdr3_aa: CASSRTLFSYEQYF
d_call: TRBD1; v_call: TRBV6-6; clone_size: NA; j_call: TRBJ2-7; cdr3_nt: TGTGCCAGCAGTTCGAGCCCGGGACAGGGTATGTCCGAGCAGTACTTC; cdr3_aa: CASSSSPGQGMSEQYF